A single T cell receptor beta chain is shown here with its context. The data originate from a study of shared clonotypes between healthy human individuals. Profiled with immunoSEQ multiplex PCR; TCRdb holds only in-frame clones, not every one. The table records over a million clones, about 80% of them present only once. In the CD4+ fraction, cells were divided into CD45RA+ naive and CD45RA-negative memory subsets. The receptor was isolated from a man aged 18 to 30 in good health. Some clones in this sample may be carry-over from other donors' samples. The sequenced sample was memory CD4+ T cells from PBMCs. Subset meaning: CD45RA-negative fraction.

The CDR3 region is CATSRARDEQFF. As DNA, the CDR3 is TGTGCCACCAGCAGAGCCAGGGATGAGCAGTTCTTC. The V and J genes are TRBV15 and TRBJ2-1, with TRBD1 as a possible D gene (5 bases). V was cut by 1 base and J by 8 bases, with 6 bases left in between. The CDR3 has 12 amino acids. Germline lookup yields CDR1 LNHNV and CDR2 YYDKDF (reference sequence). Together with reference TRBV15 and TRBJ2-1, the CDR3 gives the full variable domain: DAMVIQNPRYQVTQFGKPVTLSCSQTLNHNVMYWYQQKSSQAPKLLFHYYDKDFNNEADTPDNFQSRRPNTSFCFLDIRSPGLGDTAMYLCATSRARDEQFFGPGTRLTVL.